This T cell receptor (beta chain) came from a study of T cell repertoires in cytomegalovirus infection. Looking at the study overall: Epitope selection comprised recently identified HLA-C-restricted CMV epitopes and well-studied HLA-B-restricted CMV epitopes. Matching HLA type, along with CMV infection, was indicated by public TCR beta signatures.

Comment on this clonotype: Its antigen is undetermined.

The CDR3 spans 14 residues. Germline V gene sequence: CDR1 MNHEY, CDR2 SMNVEV (reference sequence). Germline trimming cut 8 bases from V and 4 bases from J; bases unmatched to any gene: 8. One entry per CDR3 protein, called by TCRdb with MiXCR from the reads. The repertoire includes 700,000 to 950,000 distinct CDR3 sequences, roughly 33% of them detected once, and around 12% sits in the top ten. The source of this sequence is a human donor in good health (CMV status not recorded). Some clones in this sample may be carry-over from other donors' samples. The source was cultured CD8+ T cells from PBMCs, collected from culture after CMV antigen stimulation. The V gene is TRBV27, the J gene TRBJ1-1, with 9 bases that match TRBD1. For the CDR3, the DNA is TGTGCCAGCGGATTCACAGGGGGCCCCACTGAAGCTTTCTTT. Protein: CASGFTGGPTEAFF.